One T cell receptor (beta chain) is described in this entry. Original processing notes: Counts of nucleated cells, estimated from reference gene primer amplification, were obtained. Sequenced by immunoSEQ multiplex PCR; TCRdb stores in-frame clones only, minus some. The V and J calls and clone size are taken from that table; D and trimming were inferred from the DNA. The sample consists of approximately 100,000 clones, about four fifths of them appearing once. V was pared by 1 base and J by 4 bases, with 6 bases of the junction left unmatched. CDR1 is SGHVS, CDR2 FQNEAQ, per germline. This CDR3 spans 16 amino acids. This record belongs to a study of blood T cell repertoires in COVID-19.

The TCR sequence derives from a man aged 55-75 years with acute or convalescent COVID-19. The chain combines TRBV7-8 with TRBJ1-2; the match to TRBD1 covers 10 bases. Specimen: peripheral blood. The CDR3 DNA follows: TGTGCCAGCAGCTTAGGATCGACAGGGGGCGCCTATGGCTACACCTTC. The encoded protein is CASSLGSTGGAYGYTF.